The 21 T cell receptor beta chains reported below all come from one sample, sequenced in a study of prognosis after radiotherapy for stage I lung cancer. Genomic DNA provided the template from which TCR beta CDR3 was amplified by two-round multiplex PCR. TRBV and TRBJ genes each had their own specific primers in first-round PCR. MiXCR was run by TCRdb on the multiplex PCR reads, yielding one entry per CDR3 protein. The sample has fewer than 30,000 distinct CDR3 sequences, around 30% seen once; the top ten hold 30% to 45%. This specimen was PBMCs, taken before or after stereotactic body radiation therapy (not recorded which). Source of these receptors: a donor aged 50 or older with non-small cell lung cancer.

This clonotype has a count of ten or more. The V call is TRBV6-2 or TRBV6-3, the J call TRBJ2-2; 10 bases match TRBD1. J gave up 5 bases and V 6 bases, and 12 bases lay outside the gene matches. The germline V gene encodes CDR1 MNHEY and CDR2 SVGEGT. This CDR3 contains 17 residues. The CDR3 spells CASSTVGQGSYTGELFF. The CDR3 DNA sequence: TGTGCCAGCAGCACGGTGGGACAGGGGTCGTATACCGGGGAGCTGTTTTTT.

This clonotype was recorded at least ten times. The chain has TRBV18 and TRBJ2-3; D not resolved. V was cut by 2 bases and J by 3 bases, with 9 bases left in between. Germline lookup yields CDR1 KGHSH and CDR2 LQKENI. The CDR3 runs to 14 residues. For the CDR3, the DNA is TGTGCCAGCTCACCAGTTCCAGCAACAGATACGCAGTATTTT. It is translated as CASSPVPATDTQYF.

This clonotype has ten or more counts. The chain recombines TRBV18 with TRBJ2-3; D may be TRBD1 (6 bases). The germline CDR1 and CDR2 sequences are KGHSH and LQKENI. The germline V and J ends were trimmed by 3 bases and 3 bases, with 16 bases remaining between them. The CDR3 length is 16 residues. The CDR3 here is CASSPPGTSRTDTQYF. In DNA form, the CDR3 reads TGTGCCAGCTCACCCCCAGGGACATCGAGGACAGATACGCAGTATTTT.

This clonotype appeared many times. The chain has TRBV10-2 and TRBJ1-1, with a tentative D call TRBD1 (6 bases). CDR1 and CDR2 (germline): WSHSY, SAAADI. The CDR3 is 13 amino acids. The V end was cut by 8 bases, the J end by 5 bases, with 15 bases between. The CDR3 coding sequence is TGCGCCAGCTCAATACAGGGAAATACTGAAGCTTTCTTT. It specifies CASSIQGNTEAFF.

This clonotype was observed many times. This chain uses TRBV3-1 with TRBJ2-3; D call uncertain. The CDR3 contains 15 residues. CDR1 and CDR2 from the germline V gene are LGHDT and YNNKEL (reference sequence). V was pared by 1 base and J by 4 bases, with 12 bases between. CDR3 nucleotides: TGTGCCAGCAGCCAAGGACGAGGCGTGGCAGATACGCAGTATTTT. Its protein is CASSQGRGVADTQYF.

The sample holds many counts of this clonotype. This rearrangement joins TRBV9 to TRBJ1-3, with 7 bases fitting TRBD1. The CDR3 runs to 17 residues. Trimming cost V 3 bases and J 2 bases; bases outside gene matches: 11. Germline-derived CDR1 and CDR2 are SGDLS and YYNGEE. CDR3 coding DNA: TGTGCCAGCAGCGCCGCCCCCGACAGGGTCGCTGGAAACACCATATATTTT. Translating gives CASSAAPDRVAGNTIYF.

This clonotype was recorded a few times. V and J are TRBV25-1 and TRBJ2-5, with 16 bases lining up with TRBD2. CDR3 length: 18 residues. Germline CDR1 reads MGHDK; CDR2 reads SYGVNS. The trim removed 5 bases at V and 5 bases at J, leaving 11 bases unmatched. The DNA for the CDR3 is TGTGCCAGCAGTCCTACTCCCGGGACTAGCGGGAGGGGGGAGACCCAGTACTTC. It encodes CASSPTPGTSGRGETQYF.

This clonotype was seen ten or more times. J is TRBJ2-7 and V is TRBV15; TRBD1 agrees at 10 bases. This CDR3 region has 14 residues. Germline V gene data show CDR1 as LNHNV and CDR2 as YYDKDF (reference sequence). Trimming removed 5 bases from V and 0 bases from J; junction bases left unmatched: 1. The CDR3: CATSRDRGSYEQYF. CDR3 in DNA: TGTGCCACCAGCCGGGACAGGGGCTCCTACGAGCAGTACTTC. Looking up the rest from reference TRBV15 and TRBJ2-7 gives the full variable domain: DAMVIQNPRYQVTQFGKPVTLSCSQTLNHNVMYWYQQKSSQAPKLLFHYYDKDFNNEADTPDNFQSRRPNTSFCFLDIRSPGLGDTAMYLCATSRDRGSYEQYFGPGTRLTVT.

Ten or more counts support this clonotype. This chain joins TRBV30 and TRBJ1-5; unclear D gene. Trimming pared 4 bases from V and 2 bases from J, leaving 9 bases between. Germline V gene lookup returns CDR1 GTSNPN and CDR2 SVGIG (reference sequence). The CDR3 totals 13 residues. The CDR3: CAWTGERNQPQHF. For the CDR3, the DNA is TGTGCCTGGACCGGGGAACGCAATCAGCCCCAGCATTTT.

This clonotype was observed many times. This sequence joins TRBV20-1 and TRBJ1-2; 10 bases match TRBD1. Germline values: CDR1 DFQATT, CDR2 SNEGSKA (reference sequence). The V gene end was trimmed by 4 bases and the J gene end by 3 bases; junction bases not matched to a gene: 5. This CDR3 is built from 14 residues. The chain's CDR3 is CSAKDRGRHYGYTF. The CDR3 nucleotides are TGCAGTGCTAAAGACAGGGGGCGTCACTATGGCTACACCTTC.

About this clonotype itself: A much more abundant neighbour one base away suggests this may be a read error. The chain couples TRBV5-6 to TRBJ1-6; 8 positions match TRBD1. The CDR3 contains 16 residues. CDR1 is SGHDT and CDR2 is YYEEEE in the germline V gene. Losses at the gene ends were 4 bases for V and 9 bases for J; bases not matched to a gene: 12. Here the CDR3 reads CASSVYWTGPSSPLHF. The CDR3 DNA reads as TGTGCCAGCAGCGTTTACTGGACAGGGCCGAGTTCACCCCTCCACTTT.

The sample holds many counts of this clonotype. The chain combines TRBV29-1 with TRBJ1-2, with D maybe TRBD1 (6 bases). The germline V gene encodes CDR1 SQVTM and CDR2 ANQGSEA. The V and J ends lost 3 bases and 4 bases respectively, with 12 bases between them. The CDR3 covers 13 residues. CDR3 amino acids: CSVEMARGYGYTF. In DNA, the CDR3 is TGCAGCGTTGAGATGGCCAGGGGCTATGGCTACACCTTC.

The chain couples TRBV10-1 to TRBJ2-3; no clear D. This CDR3 contains 14 residues. The ends were cut back, 6 bases at V and 3 bases at J, with 13 bases in the middle. Germline V gene lookup returns CDR1 WNHNN and CDR2 SYGVQD (reference sequence). In DNA, the CDR3 is TGCGCCAGCAGCGGTGAAAGGGATACAGATACGCAGTATTTT. Its translation: CASSGERDTDTQYF.

This clonotype was detected ten times or more. This sequence joins TRBV6-1 and TRBJ2-3; D is ambiguous. Germline assignment: CDR1 MNHNS and CDR2 SASEGT. Between the trimmed V and J ends, which lost 5 bases and 4 bases, there was a span of 16 bases. The CDR3 is 15 amino acids. The CDR3: CASSTTPLTADTQYF. In DNA form, the CDR3 reads TGTGCCAGCAGTACTACTCCTTTAACGGCAGATACGCAGTATTTT.

This clonotype has at least ten counts. This chain joins TRBV6-1 and TRBJ1-2, with D unresolved. The CDR3 contains 16 residues. Germline V lookup: CDR1 MNHNS, CDR2 SASEGT. The V end was cut by 1 base, the J end by 4 bases, with 16 bases between. CDR3 in amino acids: CASSEGRLGPGYGYTF. The CDR3 DNA sequence: TGTGCCAGCAGTGAAGGGCGGTTGGGTCCCGGCTATGGCTACACCTTC.

The J gene is TRBJ2-7, the V gene TRBV10-3; D not resolved. The V gene lost 0 bases and the J gene lost 6 bases, with 6 bases spanning the gap. Germline V gene data show CDR1 as ENHRY and CDR2 as SYGVKD. CDR3 length: 12 amino acids. The CDR3 DNA reads as TGTGCCATCAGTGAGTCGTCTGGCGAGCAGTACTTC. Amino acids: CAISESSGEQYF.

The V gene is TRBV9, the J gene TRBJ2-7; perhaps TRBD2 as D (5 bases). Trimming removed 0 bases from V and 7 bases from J, with 11 bases in between. This CDR3 has 13 amino acids. The germline gives CDR1 SGDLS, CDR2 YYNGEE. The CDR3 bases are TGTGCCAGCAGCGTAGACTATACGGGGGAGCAGTACTTC. It encodes CASSVDYTGEQYF.

This clonotype was seen only once. The junction shows a germline mismatch at one end, possibly a read error. The V gene is TRBV19, the J gene TRBJ1-1; D remains unclear. The germline CDR1 and CDR2 sequences are LNHDA and SQIVND (reference sequence). CDR3 size: 13 residues. For the CDR3, the DNA is TGTGCCAGTAAACTAACACCCAACACTGAAGCTTTATTT. Translating it yields CASKLTPNTEALF.

This clonotype was seen ten or more times. The rearrangement joins TRBV11-2 to TRBJ2-3, with 10 nucleotides matching TRBD2. Trimming removed 8 bases from V and 2 bases from J; junction bases left unmatched: 19. The CDR3 has 19 residues. Germline CDR1 and CDR2: SGHAT and FQNNGV. The CDR3 reads CASSLRASGGPSYTDTQYF. CDR3 sequence (DNA): TGTGCCAGCTCCCTTAGGGCTAGCGGGGGACCATCCTACACAGATACGCAGTATTTT.

This clonotype was seen only a few times. The rearrangement joins TRBV5-4 to TRBJ1-1; D uncertain. This CDR3 spans 14 amino acids. V was clipped by 5 bases and J by 1 base, with 12 bases between them. Germline V gene data show CDR1 as SGHNT and CDR2 as YYREEE (reference sequence). CDR3 protein: CASRQTQENTEAFF. Written as DNA, the CDR3 is TGTGCCAGCAGGCAAACCCAAGAGAACACTGAAGCTTTCTTT.

This clonotype was picked up many times. The V and J genes are TRBV20-1 and TRBJ2-1, with TRBD2 matching over 13 bases. Germline CDR1 and CDR2: DFQATT and SNEGSKA (reference sequence). The CDR3 sequence is 14 residues long. The CDR3 here is CGGTSGEIYNEQFF. CDR3 DNA: TGCGGCGGGACTAGCGGGGAAATTTACAATGAGCAGTTCTTC.